A selection of T cell receptor beta chains follows, all from one sample in a study of cytomegalovirus exposure and HLA in healthy donors. Generated by immunoSEQ multiplex PCR, the TCRdb table keeps only in-frame clones and is missing some. The data show 170,000 or so clones, roughly 80% seen once. The sequenced sample was PBMCs. The receptor set was obtained from a man aged 35-49 years in good health and CMV-seronegative. CDR3s include the opening cysteine and the closing phenylalanine or tryptophan. D genes are given only for firm matches. Clone size is given for some rows only: seen once, a few or many times, or a class if the clone is expanded.

clone_size j_call d_call v_call cdr3_aa cdr3_nt
few TRBJ1-4 - TRBV6-1 CASSGGSGKLFF TGTGCCAGCAGTGGAGGCAGCGGAAAACTGTTTTTT
- TRBJ1-1 TRBD1 TRBV5-4 CASSSPQGAFEAFF TGTGCCAGCAGCTCACCACAGGGGGCGTTTGAAGCTTTCTTT
- TRBJ2-7 TRBD2 TRBV25-1 CASSESGGLGYEQYF TGTGCCAGCAGTGAATCGGGAGGGCTAGGGTACGAGCAGTACTTC
- TRBJ1-5 TRBD1 TRBV25-1 CASGQGNNQPQHF TGTGCCAGCGGACAGGGAAACAATCAGCCCCAGCATTTT
few TRBJ1-1 TRBD1 TRBV7-3 CASSRTGMNTEAFF TGTGCCAGCAGCCGGACAGGGATGAACACTGAAGCTTTCTTT
- TRBJ2-6 - TRBV5-6 CASSTDPGTWTSGANVLTF TGTGCCAGCAGCACGGACCCAGGTACATGGACATCTGGGGCCAACGTCCTGACTTTC
- TRBJ2-5 TRBD2 TRBV2 CASSEPPGLPPETQYF TGTGCCAGCAGTGAACCCCCGGGACTACCGCCAGAGACCCAGTACTTC
once TRBJ1-1 - TRBV7-3 CASSPGGNTEAFF TGTGCCAGCAGCCCCGGCGGGAACACTGAAGCTTTCTTT
- TRBJ2-2 - TRBV21-1 CASSRTSGRATGELFF TGTGCCAGCAGCAGGACTAGCGGGAGGGCCACCGGGGAGCTGTTTTTT
- TRBJ2-3 TRBD1 TRBV5-4 CASSRAGTAGNTQYF TGTGCCAGCAGCCGAGCCGGGACAGCCGGAAATACGCAGTATTTT
- TRBJ2-1 TRBD2 TRBV7-2 CASSLGGLAGDEQFF TGTGCCAGCAGCTTAGGGGGTCTAGCGGGAGATGAGCAGTTCTTC
few TRBJ1-1 - TRBV19 CASSLTLEAFF TGTGCCAGTAGCCTGACACTTGAAGCTTTCTTT
- TRBJ2-5 TRBD1 TRBV6-5 CASSRGRDRGETQYF TGTGCCAGCAGTCGAGGTCGCGACAGGGGAGAGACCCAGTACTTC
- TRBJ2-7 - TRBV7-9 CASSPPGYPGEQYF TGTGCCAGCAGCCCCCCGGGTTACCCCGGGGAGCAGTACTTC
few TRBJ1-2 - TRBV4-3 CASSQVPGSDGYTF TGCGCCAGCAGCCAAGTCCCGGGGTCTGATGGCTACACCTTC
once TRBJ2-7 TRBD2 TRBV7-9 CASSSREPGGYEQYF TGTGCCAGCAGCTCCCGGGAGCCCGGGGGGTACGAGCAGTACTTC
- TRBJ1-4 - TRBV25-1 CASSEYIGGDEKLFF TGTGCCAGCAGTGAATATATAGGGGGTGATGAAAAACTGTTTTTT
- TRBJ2-6 - TRBV6-6 CASRGPLSGANVLTF TGTGCCAGCAGGGGGCCGCTCTCTGGGGCCAACGTCCTGACTTTC
- TRBJ1-5 TRBD1 TRBV7-9 CASSSGTDKNQPQHF TGTGCCAGCAGCTCCGGGACAGATAAGAATCAGCCCCAGCATTTT
- TRBJ2-7 - TRBV7-9 CASSLSPQGFHEQYF TGTGCCAGCAGCTTATCCCCCCAGGGTTTCCACGAGCAGTACTTC
- TRBJ2-3 - TRBV19 CASSIGAEGRDTQYF TGTGCCAGTAGTATCGGAGCGGAGGGGCGGGATACGCAGTATTTT
- TRBJ2-7 - TRBV4-3 CASSQERDLSYEQYF TGCGCCAGCAGCCAAGAAAGGGACTTAAGCTACGAGCAGTACTTC
- TRBJ1-5 - TRBV4-3 CASSPTWGQRRERHQHF TGCGCCAGCAGCCCAACCTGGGGTCAGAGGAGGGAGAGACACCAGCATTTT
- TRBJ2-5 TRBD2 TRBV5-6 CASSPFGREGAETQYF TGTGCCAGCAGCCCCTTTGGGCGGGAGGGTGCAGAGACCCAGTACTTC
- TRBJ2-7 - TRBV4-3 CASSQEDGLGTYEQYF TGCGCCAGCAGCCAAGAAGACGGACTTGGTACCTACGAGCAGTACTTC
- TRBJ2-2 - TRBV6-5 CASISYRQNTGELFF TGTGCCAGCATATCGTACAGACAGAACACCGGGGAGCTGTTTTTT